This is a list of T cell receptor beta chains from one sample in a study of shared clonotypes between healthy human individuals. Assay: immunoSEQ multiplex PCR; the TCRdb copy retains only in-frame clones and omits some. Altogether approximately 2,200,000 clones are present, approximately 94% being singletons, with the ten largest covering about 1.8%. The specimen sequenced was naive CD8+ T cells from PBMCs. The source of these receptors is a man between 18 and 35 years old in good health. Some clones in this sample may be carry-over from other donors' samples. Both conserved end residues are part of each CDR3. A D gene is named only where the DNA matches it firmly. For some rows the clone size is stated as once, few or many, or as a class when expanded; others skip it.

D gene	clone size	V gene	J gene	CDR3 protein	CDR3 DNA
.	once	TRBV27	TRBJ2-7	CASSLVGPSYEQYF	TGTGCCAGCAGTTTAGTTGGACCCTCCTACGAGCAGTACTTC
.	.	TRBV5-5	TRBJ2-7	CASSARPGLYEQYF	TGTGCCAGCAGCGCCAGACCGGGACTCTACGAGCAGTACTTC
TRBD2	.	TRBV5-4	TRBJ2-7	CASSLPLAGVYEQYF	TGTGCCAGCAGCTTGCCACTAGCGGGAGTCTACGAGCAGTACTTC
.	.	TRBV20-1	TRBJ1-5	CSARDVSQHF	TGCAGTGCTAGGGACGTATCACAGCATTTT
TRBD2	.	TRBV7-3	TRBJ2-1	CASSRTPGLAGVFYNNEQFF	TGTGCCAGCAGCAGAACTCCGGGACTAGCGGGAGTCTTTTATAACAATGAGCAGTTCTTC
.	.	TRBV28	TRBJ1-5	CASRGYFSNQPQHF	TGTGCCAGCCGAGGGTACTTTAGCAATCAGCCCCAGCATTTT
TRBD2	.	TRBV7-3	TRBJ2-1	CASSVSGTSANNEQFF	TGTGCCAGCAGCGTTTCCGGGACTAGCGCAAACAATGAGCAGTTCTTC
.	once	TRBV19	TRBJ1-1	CASILSRDPNTEAFF	TGTGCCAGTATTCTATCTCGGGATCCGAACACTGAAGCTTTCTTT
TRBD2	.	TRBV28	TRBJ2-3	CASSLYQREMGTDTQYF	TGTGCCAGCAGTTTATACCAGCGGGAAATGGGGACAGATACGCAGTATTTT
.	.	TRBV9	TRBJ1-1	CASSVGGGGYTEAFF	TGTGCCAGCAGCGTAGGAGGGGGAGGGTACACTGAAGCTTTCTTT
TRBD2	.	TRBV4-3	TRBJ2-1	CASSQDHGLENNEQFF	TGCGCCAGCAGCCAAGATCATGGACTAGAGAACAATGAGCAGTTCTTC
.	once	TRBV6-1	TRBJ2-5	CATRWGETQYF	TGTGCCACTCGTTGGGGGGAGACCCAGTACTTC
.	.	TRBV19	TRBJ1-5	CASSIISLDPVPQPQHF	TGTGCCAGTAGTATAATATCGCTGGACCCGGTTCCCCAGCCCCAGCATTTT
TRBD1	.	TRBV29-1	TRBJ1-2	CSVIPQMTGIQQPYGYTF	TGCAGCGTTATACCTCAGATGACAGGGATCCAACAACCCTATGGCTACACCTTC
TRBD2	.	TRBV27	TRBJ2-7	CASSLLAGGPAASYEQYF	TGTGCCAGCAGTTTACTTGCGGGAGGTCCCGCGGCGTCCTACGAGCAGTACTTC
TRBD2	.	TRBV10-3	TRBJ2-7	CAISESPSGRAQYEQYF	TGTGCCATCAGTGAGTCACCTAGCGGGAGGGCTCAGTACGAGCAGTACTTC
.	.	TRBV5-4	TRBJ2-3	CASSPRAKDTQYF	TGTGCCAGCAGCCCCCGGGCGAAAGATACGCAGTATTTT
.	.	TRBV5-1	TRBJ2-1	CASSLLAYNEQFF	TGCGCCAGCAGCTTGCTAGCTTACAATGAGCAGTTCTTC
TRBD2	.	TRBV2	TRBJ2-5	CASIWPSGQETQYF	TGTGCCAGCATCTGGCCTAGCGGTCAAGAGACCCAGTACTTC
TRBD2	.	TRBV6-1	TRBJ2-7	CASSESTGLAALGQYF	TGTGCCAGCAGTGAGTCGACGGGACTAGCGGCCTTAGGGCAGTACTTC
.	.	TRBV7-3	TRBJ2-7	CASSSWTAPGQYF	TGTGCCAGCAGCTCCTGGACAGCCCCGGGGCAGTACTTC
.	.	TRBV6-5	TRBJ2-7	CASSYGQPPYEQYF	TGTGCCAGCAGTTACGGACAGCCGCCCTACGAGCAGTACTTC
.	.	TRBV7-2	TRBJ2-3	CASSLFGGDTQYF	TGTGCCAGCAGCTTATTTGGAGGCGATACGCAGTATTTT
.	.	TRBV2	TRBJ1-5	CASSVDIHNQPQHF	TGTGCCAGCAGCGTCGACATCCACAATCAGCCCCAGCATTTT
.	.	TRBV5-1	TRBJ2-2	CASSLGRTAGDVPGELFF	TGCGCCAGCAGCTTGGGGCGGACAGCCGGGGACGTTCCCGGGGAGCTGTTTTTT
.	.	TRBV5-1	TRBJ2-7	CASSLSKTYEQYF	TGCGCCAGCAGCTTGTCAAAGACCTACGAGCAGTACTTC
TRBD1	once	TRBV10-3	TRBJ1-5	CAIRTGDSNQPQHF	TGTGCCATCAGGACAGGGGATAGCAATCAGCCCCAGCATTTT
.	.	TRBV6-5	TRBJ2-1	CASSYTNLWNEQFF	TGTGCCAGCAGTTACACCAACTTATGGAATGAGCAGTTCTTC
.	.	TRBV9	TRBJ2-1	CASSVTGGHYNEQFF	TGTGCCAGCAGCGTCACGGGCGGGCACTACAATGAGCAGTTCTTC
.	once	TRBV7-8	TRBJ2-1	CASSPTDEQFF	TGTGCCAGCAGCCCGACGGATGAGCAGTTCTTC
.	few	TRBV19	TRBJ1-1	CASSIARGMNTEAFF	TGTGCCAGTAGTATAGCGAGGGGTATGAACACTGAAGCTTTCTTT
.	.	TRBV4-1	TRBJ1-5	CASSPKGGVGQPQHF	TGCGCCAGCAGCCCAAAGGGGGGGGTAGGGCAGCCCCAGCATTTT
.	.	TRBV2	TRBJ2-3	CASSDVVASTDTQYF	TGTGCCAGCAGTGATGTAGTAGCTAGCACAGATACGCAGTATTTT
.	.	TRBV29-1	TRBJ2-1	CSVEDRTGAPHEQFF	TGCAGCGTTGAAGATCGGACGGGAGCCCCCCATGAGCAGTTCTTC
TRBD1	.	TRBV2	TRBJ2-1	CASSGRMTGVSYNEQFF	TGTGCCAGCAGCGGACGAATGACAGGGGTCTCCTACAATGAGCAGTTCTTC
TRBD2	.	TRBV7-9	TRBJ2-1	CASSLGTLAGGWNEQFF	TGTGCCAGCAGCTTAGGAACCCTAGCGGGAGGCTGGAATGAGCAGTTCTTC
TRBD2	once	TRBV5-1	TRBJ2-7	CASSFAPGGHYEQYF	TGCGCCAGCAGCTTTGCCCCGGGAGGGCACTACGAGCAGTACTTC
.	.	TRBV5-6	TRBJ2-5	CASSRRYQETQYF	TGTGCCAGCAGCCGGCGGTATCAAGAGACCCAGTACTTC
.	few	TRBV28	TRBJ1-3	CASNPNRGRNTIYF	TGTGCCAGCAATCCCAACCGGGGGCGGAACACCATATATTTT
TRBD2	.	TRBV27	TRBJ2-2	CASRLAGLNTGELFF	TGTGCCAGCAGACTAGCGGGGTTGAACACCGGGGAGCTGTTTTTT
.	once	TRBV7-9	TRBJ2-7	CASTTSGVAIGEQYF	TGTGCCAGCACCACCTCGGGCGTAGCAATCGGGGAGCAGTACTTC
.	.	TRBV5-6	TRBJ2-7	CASSLLAGGYEQYF	TGTGCCAGCAGCCTTCTAGCAGGCGGGTACGAGCAGTACTTC
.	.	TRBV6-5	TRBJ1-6	CASSYGYHNSPLHF	TGTGCCAGCAGTTACGGGTACCATAATTCACCCCTCCACTTT
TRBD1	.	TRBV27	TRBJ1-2	CASRGTGAYGYTF	TGTGCCAGCAGGGGGACAGGAGCCTATGGCTACACCTTC
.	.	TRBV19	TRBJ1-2	CASSAGTVFNYGYTF	TGTGCCAGTAGTGCCGGGACGGTGTTTAACTATGGCTACACCTTC
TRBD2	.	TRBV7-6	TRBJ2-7	CASSYSSGIYEQYF	TGTGCCAGCAGCTACTCTAGCGGGATCTACGAGCAGTACTTC
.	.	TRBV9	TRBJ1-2	CASSPSGLGGYTF	TGTGCCAGCAGCCCCTCGGGGCTCGGTGGCTACACCTTC
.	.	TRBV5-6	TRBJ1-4	CASSLFPRGSNEKLFF	TGTGCCAGCAGCCTGTTTCCAAGGGGGAGTAATGAAAAACTGTTTTTT